These 7 T cell receptor beta chains came from one sample sequenced in a study of beta chain features in type 1 diabetes. The study reverse transcribed the entire isolated RNA, so it sequenced expressed TCRB transcripts. Sequenced by immunoSEQ multiplex PCR; TCRdb stores in-frame clones only, minus some. The sample has hundreds of thousands of clones, roughly a sixth seen once; the top ten hold about 0.02%. The material sequenced was naive CD4+ T cells from blood. These TCRs come from a young woman in good health.

The chain links TRBV13 to TRBJ2-1; the D gene is possibly TRBD2 (5 bases). This CDR3 is 15 amino acids long. Germline CDR1 PRHDT, CDR2 FYEKMQ (reference sequence). Deletions cut 5 bases from V and 0 bases from J, with 11 bases between. CDR3 protein: CASSQAGTSYNEQFF. DNA of the CDR3: TGTGCCAGCAGCCAGGCGGGTACCTCCTACAATGAGCAGTTCTTC.

The genes are TRBV11-2 and TRBJ2-1; D unclear. Germline V gene lookup returns CDR1 SGHAT and CDR2 FQNNGV. The CDR3 is 16 amino acids. V lost 2 bases to trimming and J lost 0 bases, with 11 bases between them. The CDR3, as DNA: TGTGCCAGCAGCTTAAGGGATTACAGCTCCTACAATGAGCAGTTCTTC. Translation gives CASSLRDYSSYNEQFF. Based on the CDR3 plus reference TRBV11-2 and TRBJ2-1, the full variable domain is EAGVAQSPRYKIIEKRQSVAFWCNPISGHATLYWYQQILGQGPKLLIQFQNNGVVDDSQLPKDRFSAERLKGVDSTLKIQPAKLEDSAVYLCASSLRDYSSYNEQFFGPGTRLTVL.

V is TRBV9 and J is TRBJ2-2; TRBD2 agrees at 8 bases. V shed 4 bases, J shed 6 bases, and the junction held 14 bases outside the gene matches. This CDR3 spans 17 amino acids. From germline, CDR1 is SGDLS and CDR2 YYNGEE. The CDR3 nucleotides read TGTGCCAGCAGCCCCCCAGCGGGAGCGCCTTTAGCCGGGGAGCTGTTTTTT. Translated, it gives CASSPPAGAPLAGELFF.

This clone came up a few times. The V and J genes are TRBV5-5 and TRBJ2-5, with 8 positions matching TRBD1. Trimming cost V 4 bases and J 5 bases; bases outside gene matches: 7. The CDR3 runs to 14 residues. Germline CDR1 and CDR2: SGHKS and YYEKEE (reference sequence). The CDR3 DNA reads TGTGCCAGCAGCACCGGGACAGGAACGGAGACCCAGTACTTC. Protein: CASSTGTGTETQYF.

A few counts support this clone. One junction end does not reproduce the germline sequence, and a read error may be involved. The chain is built from TRBV5-5 and TRBJ1-1; D gene unclear. Germline CDR1 is SGHKS and CDR2 is YYEKEE (reference sequence). This CDR3 is 13 amino acids long. The CDR3 nucleotides are TGCGCCAGCAGCCGCCTTGTCAACACTGAAGCTTTCTTT. Protein sequence: CASSRLVNTEAFF.

The gene calls are TRBV6-6 and TRBJ2-7, with 7 bases aligning to TRBD2. The CDR3 covers 13 residues. Germline loops: CDR1 MNHNY, CDR2 SVGAGI (reference sequence). J was trimmed by 2 bases and V by 8 bases; bases with no gene match: 6. CDR3: CASRLRGAYEQYF. CDR3 DNA sequence: TGTGCCAGCCGCCTTCGGGGGGCCTACGAGCAGTACTTC.

The table lists this clone with a few counts. The chain couples TRBV28 to TRBJ2-7; 7 nucleotides agree with TRBD2. Germline V CDR1 and CDR2: MDHEN, SYDVKM. The CDR3 extends over 14 amino acids. V shed 3 bases and J 12 bases; nucleotides not matched to a gene: 14. CDR3 sequence: CASSFSSGIGVRYF. CDR3 DNA: TGTGCCAGCAGTTTCTCCAGCGGGATTGGGGTCCGGTACTTC.